This T cell receptor (beta chain) was retrieved from a study of shared T cell receptors in the human thymus. This CDR3 has 11 residues. Per germline, CDR1 MDHEN and CDR2 SYDVKM. The V end was cut by 8 bases, the J end by 3 bases, with 8 bases between. Sequenced by immunoSEQ multiplex PCR; TCRdb stores in-frame clones only, minus some. The table includes about 380,000 clones, 95% detected once. This clonotype was sampled from a human donor. The chain employs TRBV28 and TRBJ2-7; no clear D. The specimen sequenced was thymocytes. CDR3 residues: CASYHRYEQYF. The CDR3 DNA reads as TGTGCCAGCTACCACCGCTACGAGCAGTACTTC.